This T cell receptor (beta chain) came from a study of T cell repertoires in cytomegalovirus infection. V shed 4 bases and J shed 5 bases, with 10 bases lying between them. Germline CDR1 and CDR2: SGHDN and FVKESK. The CDR3 covers 13 residues. A single record per CDR3 protein comes from TCRdb applying MiXCR to the reads. The repertoire holds fewer than 550,000 distinct CDR3 sequences, with about 33% as singletons. In its sample, this clonotype was seen many times. Specimen: PBMCs. The chain links TRBV14 to TRBJ2-3; tentatively, D is TRBD1 (5 bases). The TCR comes from a human donor in good health (CMV status not recorded). Some clones in this sample may be carry-over from other donors' samples. The CDR3 DNA reads TGTGCCAGCAGCCGATTCGACAGAGATACGCAGTATTTT. Translated: CASSRFDRDTQYF.